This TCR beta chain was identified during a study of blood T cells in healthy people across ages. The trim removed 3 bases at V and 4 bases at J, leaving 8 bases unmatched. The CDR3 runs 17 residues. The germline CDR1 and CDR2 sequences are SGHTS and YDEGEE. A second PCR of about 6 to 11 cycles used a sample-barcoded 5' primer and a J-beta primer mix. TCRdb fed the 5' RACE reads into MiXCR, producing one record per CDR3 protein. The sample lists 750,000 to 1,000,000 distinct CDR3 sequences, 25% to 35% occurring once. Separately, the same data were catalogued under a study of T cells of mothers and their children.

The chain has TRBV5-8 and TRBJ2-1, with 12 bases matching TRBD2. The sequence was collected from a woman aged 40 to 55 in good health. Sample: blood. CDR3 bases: TGTGCCAGCAGCTCTCCATACACTAGCGGGGGGTACAATGAGCAGTTCTTC. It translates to CASSSPYTSGGYNEQFF.